The 28 T cell receptor beta chains below were found in one sample sequenced in a study of blood T cell repertoires in COVID-19. Some clones are missing from TCRdb's copy, which holds only in-frame ones; the method was immunoSEQ multiplex PCR. The sample holds 200,000 or so clones, 80% to 90% seen once. The specimen was peripheral blood. The receptors originated from a man aged 60-69 years with acute or convalescent COVID-19.

The rearrangement uses TRBV11-2 and TRBJ1-2, with TRBD1 as a possible D gene (5 bases). Germline lookup yields CDR1 SGHAT and CDR2 FQNNGV. Trimming left V 2 bases short and J 8 bases short, with 12 bases between. This CDR3 has 13 amino acids. In nucleotides, the CDR3 is TGTGCCAGCAGCTTAAGGCAGGGTGGCGGCTACACCTTC. Protein: CASSLRQGGGYTF.

This sequence joins TRBV5-4 and TRBJ2-1; the D is unclear. Looked up from germline, CDR1 is SGHNT and CDR2 is YYREEE (reference sequence). The V end was cut by 1 base, the J end by 9 bases, with 8 bases between. There are 12 residues in the CDR3. CDR3 bases: TGTGCCAGCAGCTTGCGTCGGGTTGAGCAGTTCTTC. Translated: CASSLRRVEQFF. The entire variable domain, with the rest obtained from reference TRBV5-4 and TRBJ2-1, is as follows: ETGVTQSPTHLIKTRGQQVTLRCSSQSGHNTVSWYQQALGQGPQFIFQYYREEENGRGNFPPRFSGLQFPNYSSELNVNALELDDSALYLCASSLRRVEQFFGPGTRLTVL.

The chain combines TRBV9 with TRBJ2-5, with 10 bases fitting TRBD2. This CDR3 contains 16 residues. Germline CDR1 and CDR2: SGDLS and YYNGEE. V lost 0 bases and J lost 5; bases outside the gene matches: 7. CDR3 region: CASSVGLAGVFETQYF. CDR3 nucleotide sequence: TGTGCCAGCAGCGTAGGGCTAGCGGGAGTTTTTGAGACCCAGTACTTC.

This chain joins TRBV5-4 and TRBJ1-4; D is undetermined. The V and J ends lost 0 bases and 6 bases respectively, with 9 bases between them. CDR1 SGHNT and CDR2 YYREEE come from the germline V gene (reference sequence). This CDR3 comprises 14 residues. DNA for the CDR3: TGTGCCAGCAGCTTGGCCGGAGCTCATGAAAAACTGTTTTTT. This codes for CASSLAGAHEKLFF.

The V call is TRBV5-5, the J call TRBJ2-1; TRBD2 aligns across 9 bases. The CDR3 has 15 amino acids. CDR1 SGHKS and CDR2 YYEKEE come from the germline V gene (reference sequence). V lost 4 bases to trimming and J lost 3 bases; unmatched junction nucleotides: 5. The CDR3 is CASSVSGSNYNEQFF. The CDR3 bases are TGTGCCAGCAGCGTTAGCGGGAGTAACTACAATGAGCAGTTCTTC.

The rearrangement links TRBV6-5 to TRBJ2-3; 12 positions agree with TRBD2. Trimming took 5 bases from V and 7 from J; bases not matched to a gene: 7. CDR1 is MNHEY and CDR2 is SVGAGI in the germline V gene. CDR3 size: 15 residues. CDR3 DNA: TGTGCCAGCAGTCGTCTAGCGGGAGGGCGAAATACGCAGTATTTT. It encodes CASSRLAGGRNTQYF.

The gene calls are TRBV9 and TRBJ1-6, with a tentative D call TRBD1 (5 bases). The germline V gene has CDR1 SGDLS and CDR2 YYNGEE. CDR3 length: 17 amino acids. Between the trimmed V and J ends, which lost 3 bases and 2 bases, there was a span of 15 bases. CDR3 nucleotide sequence: TGTGCCAGCAGCGAAGTATCAGGGTACACCTATAATTCACCCCTCCACTTT. Translating gives CASSEVSGYTYNSPLHF.

This chain connects TRBV21-1 to TRBJ2-3; the listed D gene, TRBD1, was not tested against the DNA. TRBV21-1 is labeled a pseudogene. This CDR3 is 14 amino acids long. In DNA form, the CDR3 reads TGTGCCAGCAGCAAATGGGGGACAGGCGAAACGCAGTATTTT. Protein sequence: CASSKWGTGETQYF.

This chain joins TRBV5-8 and TRBJ1-4; 7 bases agree with TRBD1. The V segment lost 4 bases and the J segment 0 bases; nucleotides outside the gene matches: 6. The V gene's germline CDR1 is SGHTS and CDR2 YDEGEE. The CDR3 is 16 amino acids. The CDR3 spells CASSPGQAATNEKLFF. The CDR3, as DNA: TGTGCCAGCAGCCCTGGACAGGCCGCAACTAATGAAAAACTGTTTTTT.

DNA of the CDR3: TGTGCCTGGAGCGGAACAGGGTATGGGGGCTACACCTTC. It specifies CAWSGTGYGGYTF. The chain is built from TRBV30 and TRBJ1-2; maybe TRBD1 (6 bases). The CDR3 has 13 residues. Trimming left V 3 bases short and J 8 bases short, with 16 bases between. Germline-derived CDR1 and CDR2 are GTSNPN and SVGIG (reference sequence).

This chain joins TRBV7-3 and TRBJ2-1; 12 nucleotides agree with TRBD2. Germline-derived CDR1 and CDR2 are SGHTA and FQGTGA. The CDR3 runs to 16 residues. V lost 5 bases to trimming and J lost 9 bases; unmatched junction nucleotides: 11. In DNA form, the CDR3 reads TGTGCCAGCAGCCCGGGCAAGACTAGCGGGAGCGGTGAGCAGTTCTTC. Amino acid sequence: CASSPGKTSGSGEQFF.

This clone was recorded a few times. The chain uses TRBV6-5 and TRBJ2-7; D may be TRBD1 (5 bases). The CDR3 is made up of 14 amino acids. Germline V gives CDR1 MNHEY, CDR2 SVGAGI. Trimming left V 2 bases short and J 12 bases short, with 20 bases between. CDR3 DNA sequence: TGTGCCAGCAGTTACCAAGCATCCTCAGGGTCGAGGTACTTC. It specifies CASSYQASSGSRYF.

V gene TRBV2 combines with J gene TRBJ1-5, with a tentative D call TRBD1 (5 bases). CDR1 SNHLY and CDR2 FYNNEI come from the germline V gene. V was clipped by 6 bases and J by 0 bases, with 12 bases between them. This CDR3 comprises 15 residues. CDR3 sequence (DNA): TGTGCCAGCAGCCGACAGAGAACTAGCAATCAGCCCCAGCATTTT. Amino acid sequence: CASSRQRTSNQPQHF.

CDR3 sequence reads: CASSVEANNEQFF. The CDR3 DNA sequence: TGTGCCAGCAGCGTAGAAGCGAACAATGAGCAGTTCTTC. V gene TRBV9 combines with J gene TRBJ2-1, with no clear D. The germline CDR1 and CDR2 sequences are SGDLS and YYNGEE. V shed 0 bases and J shed 5 bases, with 6 bases lying between them. This CDR3 has 13 residues.

This clone was observed once. This sequence joins TRBV3-1 (or the pseudogene TRBV3-2) and TRBJ1-1, with D hard to call. The germline V gene encodes CDR1 LGHDT and CDR2 YNNKEL (reference sequence). V lost 0 bases, J lost 2 bases, and 16 bases lay in between. The CDR3 consists of 17 residues. Written as DNA, the CDR3 is TGTGCCAGCAGCCAAGAGCCGGCGTCGCGGCTAAACACTGAAGCTTTCTTT. Its translation is CASSQEPASRLNTEAFF.

The V and J genes are TRBV10-3 and TRBJ2-5; TRBD2 is a possible D gene (5 bases). V lost 8 bases and J lost 7, with 11 bases in between. Germline CDR1 and CDR2: ENHRY and SYGVKD. The CDR3 totals 11 residues. The CDR3 nucleotides are TGTGCCATCGAGGGCGAGGGGACCCAGTACTTC. It specifies CAIEGEGTQYF.

This clone was picked up a small number of times. The chain uses TRBV7-2 and TRBJ1-1; TRBD1 agrees at 7 bases. The V gene end was trimmed by 5 bases and the J gene end by 3 bases; junction bases not matched to a gene: 9. This CDR3 is built from 15 residues. Germline loops: CDR1 SGHTA, CDR2 FQGNSA. The CDR3 DNA reads TGTGCCAGCAGCACGAGACAGGGAGGTTACACTGAAGCTTTCTTT. It encodes CASSTRQGGYTEAFF.

This chain joins TRBV19 and TRBJ1-5, with 7 nucleotides matching TRBD1. Germline trimming cut 0 bases from V and 0 bases from J; bases unmatched to any gene: 2. The germline V gene encodes CDR1 LNHDA and CDR2 SQIVND (reference sequence). This CDR3 has 16 amino acids. The CDR3 loop is CASSIERTGSNQPQHF. As DNA, the CDR3 is TGTGCCAGTAGTATAGAGAGGACAGGTAGCAATCAGCCCCAGCATTTT.

This sequence joins TRBV6-8 and TRBJ2-3, with a tentative D call TRBD1 (5 bases). The length of the CDR3 is 12 residues. Germline V gives CDR1 MNHGY, CDR2 SAAAGT. V was shortened by 6 bases and J by 4 bases, with 8 bases between the two germline ends. CDR3 coding DNA: TGTGCCAGCAGAACAGGTCCAGATACGCAGTATTTT. Encoded protein: CASRTGPDTQYF.

This chain links TRBV28 with TRBJ1-2, with D maybe TRBD1 (5 bases). From germline, CDR1 is MDHEN and CDR2 SYDVKM. The CDR3 totals 13 residues. The ends were cut back, 3 bases at V and 4 bases at J, with 9 bases in the middle. CDR3 region: CASSFGGIYGYTF. For the CDR3, the DNA is TGTGCCAGCAGTTTCGGGGGAATCTATGGCTACACCTTC.

The chain combines TRBV4-1 with TRBJ1-3; D is undetermined. The V end was cut by 0 bases, the J end by 0 bases, with 15 bases between. From germline, CDR1 is MGHRA and CDR2 YSYEKL. The CDR3 has 18 amino acids. The CDR3 DNA follows: TGCGCCAGCAGCCAAGAACGGGCCGTGGGGAGCTCTGGAAACACCATATATTTT. Protein: CASSQERAVGSSGNTIYF.

The chain uses TRBV7-3 and TRBJ2-7; tentatively, D is TRBD2 (5 bases). The CDR3 sequence is 13 residues long. Germline CDR1 reads SGHTA; CDR2 reads FQGTGA. Deletions cut 1 base from V and 5 bases from J, with 9 bases between. The CDR3 nucleotides are TGTGCCAGCAGCTTAATGTGGGGAGACGAGCAGTACTTC. This encodes CASSLMWGDEQYF.

The chain joins TRBV19 to TRBJ2-2, with 7 bases fitting TRBD2. CDR3 size: 16 residues. Germline loops: CDR1 LNHDA, CDR2 SQIVND (reference sequence). V was clipped by 5 bases and J by 4 bases; unmatched bases: 10. The CDR3 coding sequence is TGTGCCAGTAGTGTTCGGAGCCGCGGGAGCACCGGGGAGCTGTTTTTT. It codes for CASSVRSRGSTGELFF.

The table lists this clone with a few counts. This rearrangement joins TRBV9 to TRBJ2-1, with 11 bases fitting TRBD2. CDR3 length: 16 residues. Germline CDR1 and CDR2: SGDLS and YYNGEE. With V trimmed by 3 bases and J by 6 bases, 8 bases remained unmatched. CDR3 DNA: TGTGCCAGCAGCGGATTAGCGGGAGGGAAACCCAATGAGCAGTTCTTC. Amino acids: CASSGLAGGKPNEQFF.

This clone was observed a single time. The chain is built from TRBV28 and TRBJ1-5; 7 positions match TRBD1. CDR3 length equals 17 residues. Germline lookup yields CDR1 MDHEN and CDR2 SYDVKM. The V gene end was trimmed by 7 bases and the J gene end by 0 bases; junction bases not matched to a gene: 12. As DNA, the CDR3 is TGTGCCAGCATATTAGGAAGGGGGCTATATAGCAATCAGCCCCAGCATTTT. Its translation is CASILGRGLYSNQPQHF.

The chain joins TRBV4-2 to TRBJ1-3, with a weak D call TRBD1 (5 bases). Trimming took off 4 bases at V and 1 base at J, with 8 bases between the two ends. The CDR3 has 14 amino acids. Germline assignment: CDR1 LGHNA and CDR2 YNFKEQ. In DNA, the CDR3 is TGTGCCAGCAGCCCAGGGCAATCTGGAAACACCATATATTTT. As protein: CASSPGQSGNTIYF.

The chain uses TRBV6-5 and TRBJ2-7; 7 positions match TRBD1. Trimming removed 7 bases from V and 0 bases from J; junction bases left unmatched: 3. Germline loops: CDR1 MNHEY, CDR2 SVGAGI. This CDR3 spans 13 amino acids. The CDR3 DNA is TGTGCCAGCAAGGACAGGAGCTCCTACGAGCAGTACTTC. Protein: CASKDRSSYEQYF.

This clone showed up just once. The chain recombines TRBV2 with TRBJ1-1; no definite D call. Trimming took off 5 bases at V and 1 base at J, with 14 bases between the two ends. In germline, CDR1 is SNHLY, CDR2 FYNNEI. The CDR3 has 15 amino acids. Here the CDR3 reads CASSKGWSGNTEAFF. The CDR3 DNA sequence: TGTGCCAGCAGTAAAGGGTGGTCAGGGAACACTGAAGCTTTCTTT.